The 21 T cell receptor beta chains below come from one sample, sequenced in a study of neoadjuvant anti-PD-1 for oral cavity cancer. TCRdb's table, derived via immunoSEQ multiplex PCR, lists solely in-frame clones and lacks some. Of about 42,000 clones detected, approximately 80% appear once; the ten largest clones hold around 4.8%. Time point indicated: after neoadjuvant nivolumab, at surgical resection. The sequenced sample was PBMCs, obtained after nivolumab (anti-PD-1) treatment. Receptor source: a person between 40 and 85 years old with oral cavity squamous cell carcinoma.

The J gene is TRBJ1-2, the V gene TRBV18; D not resolved. Looked up from germline, CDR1 is KGHSH and CDR2 is LQKENI. Trimming pared 2 bases from V and 0 bases from J, leaving 10 bases between. The length of the CDR3 is 15 residues. For the CDR3, the DNA is TGTGCCAGCTCACCAGCCACAGCGGCTAACTATGGCTACACCTTC. Amino acids: CASSPATAANYGYTF.

The chain is built from TRBV4-1 and TRBJ2-7; 9 positions agree with TRBD1. The CDR3 extends over 17 amino acids. Germline V gene sequence: CDR1 MGHRA, CDR2 YSYEKL. The J segment lost 0 bases and the V segment lost 4 bases, leaving 10 bases of the junction unmatched. This CDR3 is CASSPPSGTGSSYEQYF. The CDR3 nucleotides read TGCGCCAGCAGCCCACCCTCCGGGACAGGGAGCTCCTACGAGCAGTACTTC.

The CDR3 spells CASSLSTGLAEAFF. CDR3 bases: TGCGCCAGCAGCTTGAGTACAGGGCTCGCTGAAGCTTTCTTT. This chain joins TRBV5-1 and TRBJ1-1, with D possibly matching TRBD1 (6 bases). The CDR3 runs 14 residues. Germline lookup yields CDR1 SGHRS and CDR2 YFSETQ. Trimming left V 1 base short and J 6 bases short, with 13 bases between.

This clone occurred once. The chain joins TRBV2 to TRBJ1-5, with 7 positions matching TRBD1. CDR1 is SNHLY, CDR2 FYNNEI, per germline. The CDR3 is made up of 15 amino acids. The J segment lost 4 bases and the V segment lost 6 bases, leaving 9 bases of the junction unmatched. CDR3 nucleotides: TGTGCCAGCAGGGCCCCAGAGGGGGCTAATCAGCCCCAGCATTTT. This translates into CASRAPEGANQPQHF.

The chain links TRBV6-1 to TRBJ1-5; no clear D. Germline-derived CDR1 and CDR2 are MNHNS and SASEGT. This CDR3 comprises 12 residues. Trimming took 5 bases from V and 9 from J, leaving 11 bases between them. CDR3 sequence (DNA): TGTGCCAGCAGTACCATGAATGGGCCCCAGCATTTT. Protein product: CASSTMNGPQHF.

This clone was observed a handful of times. The gene calls are TRBV27 and TRBJ1-2; no definite D call. The CDR3 extends over 13 amino acids. The germline V gene has CDR1 MNHEY and CDR2 SMNVEV (reference sequence). Trimming removed 6 bases at V and 1 base at J, with 9 bases between. Written as DNA, the CDR3 is TGTGCCAGCAGGCAGGATGTTAACTATGGCTACACCTTC. Encoded protein: CASRQDVNYGYTF.

The chain employs TRBV5-1 and TRBJ1-6; D might be TRBD1 (5 bases). Germline V gene data show CDR1 as SGHRS and CDR2 as YFSETQ. This CDR3 is 15 amino acids long. V dropped 0 bases and J dropped 7 bases, with 11 bases sitting between them. The CDR3 protein is CASSLGGTENSPLHF. DNA for the CDR3: TGCGCCAGCAGCTTGGGGGGGACCGAGAATTCACCCCTCCACTTT.

This clone was counted once. V and J are TRBV5-1 and TRBJ1-5; D uncertain. The CDR3 contains 15 residues. Germline loops: CDR1 SGHRS, CDR2 YFSETQ. Trimming pared 0 bases from V and 5 bases from J, leaving 12 bases between. In nucleotides, the CDR3 is TGCGCCAGCAGCTTGGGAGGGCAGTGGGATCAGCCCCAGCATTTT. This gives the protein CASSLGGQWDQPQHF.

The chain employs TRBV20-1 and TRBJ2-7; D not certain. The CDR3 runs to 11 residues. The V gene's germline CDR1 is DFQATT and CDR2 SNEGSKA (reference sequence). Between the trimmed V and J ends, which lost 1 base and 5 bases, there was a span of 6 bases. The CDR3 region is CSARGGNEQYF. In DNA, the CDR3 is TGCAGTGCTAGAGGAGGAAACGAGCAGTACTTC.

A few counts support this clone. V usage is TRBV5-1 and J usage is TRBJ2-1; no reliable D call. Trimming took 5 bases from V and 7 from J, leaving 7 bases between them. This CDR3 contains 11 residues. Germline loops: CDR1 SGHRS, CDR2 YFSETQ. The CDR3 DNA follows: TGCGCCAGCAGTAATGAGAATGAGCAGTTCTTC. This encodes CASSNENEQFF.

The V and J genes are TRBV9 and TRBJ1-2; 10 bases are a match to TRBD1. Trimming cost V 4 bases and J 0 bases; bases outside gene matches: 9. The CDR3 contains 17 residues. Germline-derived CDR1 and CDR2 are SGDLS and YYNGEE. Here the CDR3 DNA reads TGTGCCAGCAGCTCCCAGGGACAGGGGATCGCTAACTATGGCTACACCTTC. Residues: CASSSQGQGIANYGYTF.

The chain links TRBV5-1 to TRBJ2-1, with D possibly being TRBD2 (5 bases). Germline V gene data show CDR1 as SGHRS and CDR2 as YFSETQ. V shed 4 bases and J shed 1 base, with 12 bases lying between them. The CDR3 extends over 15 amino acids. The CDR3 DNA is TGCGCCAGCAGCCGCTCACTAGTTTCCTACAATGAGCAGTTCTTC. It is translated as CASSRSLVSYNEQFF.

The chain links TRBV4-1 to TRBJ2-1, with a possible D match to TRBD2 (5 bases). Trimming left V 0 bases short and J 9 bases short, with 21 bases between. The CDR3 is made up of 17 amino acids. Germline assignment: CDR1 MGHRA and CDR2 YSYEKL. This chain's CDR3 is CASSQESTLLHGGEQFF. In nucleotides, the CDR3 is TGCGCCAGCAGCCAAGAATCCACCCTCCTGCACGGAGGTGAGCAGTTCTTC.

The chain uses TRBV6-1 and TRBJ2-5; TRBD1 agrees at 9 bases. Per the germline V gene, CDR1 is MNHNS and CDR2 is SASEGT. J was trimmed by 4 bases and V by 6 bases; bases with no gene match: 3. This CDR3 region has 13 residues. The CDR3 coding sequence is TGTGCCAGCAGAAAACAGGGGGCAGAGACCCAGTACTTC. Encoded protein: CASRKQGAETQYF.

This chain joins TRBV6-1 and TRBJ2-1; 10 nucleotides agree with TRBD2. The CDR3 totals 17 residues. V shed 3 bases, J shed 1 base, and the junction held 6 bases outside the gene matches. Germline CDR1 and CDR2: MNHNS and SASEGT. In nucleotides, the CDR3 is TGTGCCAGCAGTGAGGATCTAGCGGGGGCTTCCTACAATGAGCAGTTCTTC. This gives the protein CASSEDLAGASYNEQFF.

A single count supports this clone. The chain has TRBV5-1 and TRBJ2-1, with a weak D call TRBD2 (5 bases). V lost 4 bases, J lost 1 base, and 15 bases lay in between. CDR1 is SGHRS and CDR2 is YFSETQ in the germline V gene. The CDR3 contains 16 residues. This chain's CDR3 is CASSPREGASYNEQFF. The CDR3 nucleotides are TGCGCCAGCAGCCCGCGTGAGGGTGCATCCTACAATGAGCAGTTCTTC.

The V and J genes are TRBV28 and TRBJ2-7; 7 bases align to TRBD1. This CDR3 spans 12 amino acids. Per germline, CDR1 MDHEN and CDR2 SYDVKM. V gave up 10 bases and J gave up 5 bases; unmatched junction bases: 8. CDR3 nucleotide sequence: TGTGCCACCCAACAGGGGTGGCACGAGCAGTACTTC. It translates to CATQQGWHEQYF.

V gene TRBV28 combines with J gene TRBJ1-1, with 12 bases that match TRBD1. The CDR3 length is 16 residues. The J segment lost 1 base and the V segment lost 8 bases, leaving 8 bases of the junction unmatched. The V gene's germline CDR1 is MDHEN and CDR2 SYDVKM. In DNA, the CDR3 is TGTGCCAGCCGACGGGACAGGGGGCCGTGGAACACTGAAGCTTTCTTT. Translating it yields CASRRDRGPWNTEAFF.

The chain couples TRBV15 to TRBJ1-5; D call uncertain. Germline CDR1 reads LNHNV; CDR2 reads YYDKDF (reference sequence). With 0 bases removed from V and 2 bases from J, the gap between germline ends came to 8 bases. This CDR3 is 15 amino acids long. The CDR3 is CATSRDQLRNQPQHF. CDR3 in DNA: TGTGCCACCAGCAGAGATCAGCTGCGCAATCAGCCCCAGCATTTT.

This sequence joins TRBV7-9 and TRBJ2-5; 10 bases are shared with TRBD1. The CDR3 contains 16 residues. Losses at the gene ends were 5 bases for V and 5 bases for J; bases not matched to a gene: 11. Germline V CDR1 and CDR2: SEHNR, FQNEAQ (reference sequence). Here the CDR3 reads CASSRRQGALDETQYF. In DNA form, the CDR3 reads TGTGCCAGCAGCCGGAGACAGGGGGCGTTAGACGAGACCCAGTACTTC.

The sample holds a few counts of this clone. This sequence joins TRBV10-3 and TRBJ1-6, with D hard to call. There are 15 residues in the CDR3. V was cut by 7 bases and J by 0 bases, with 10 bases left in between. From germline, CDR1 is ENHRY and CDR2 SYGVKD. The CDR3 DNA reads as TGTGCCATCAAAGGAGGGAGCTCCTATAATTCACCCCTCCACTTT. Translated: CAIKGGSSYNSPLHF.